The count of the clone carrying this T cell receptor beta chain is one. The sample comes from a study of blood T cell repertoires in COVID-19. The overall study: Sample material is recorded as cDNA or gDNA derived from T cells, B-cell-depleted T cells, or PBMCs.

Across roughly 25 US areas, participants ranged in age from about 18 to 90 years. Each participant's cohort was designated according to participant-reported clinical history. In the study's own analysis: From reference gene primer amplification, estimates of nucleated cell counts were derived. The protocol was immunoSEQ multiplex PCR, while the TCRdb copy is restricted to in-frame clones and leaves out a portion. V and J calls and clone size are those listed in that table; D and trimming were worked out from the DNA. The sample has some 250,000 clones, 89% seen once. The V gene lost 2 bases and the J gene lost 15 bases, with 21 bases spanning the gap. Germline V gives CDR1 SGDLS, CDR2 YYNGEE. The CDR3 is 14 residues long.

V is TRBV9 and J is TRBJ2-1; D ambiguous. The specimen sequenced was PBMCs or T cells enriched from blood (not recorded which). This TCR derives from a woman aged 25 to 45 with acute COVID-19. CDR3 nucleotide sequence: TGTGCCAGCAGCGTGTTATTGAGAGTCAATTTAAGGTTCTTC. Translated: CASSVLLRVNLRFF. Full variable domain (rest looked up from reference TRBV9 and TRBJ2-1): DSGVTQTPKHLITATGQRVTLRCSPRSGDLSVYWYQQSLDQGLQFLIQYYNGEERAKGNILERFSAQQFPDLHSELNLSSLELGDSALYFCASSVLLRVNLRFFGPGTRLTVL.